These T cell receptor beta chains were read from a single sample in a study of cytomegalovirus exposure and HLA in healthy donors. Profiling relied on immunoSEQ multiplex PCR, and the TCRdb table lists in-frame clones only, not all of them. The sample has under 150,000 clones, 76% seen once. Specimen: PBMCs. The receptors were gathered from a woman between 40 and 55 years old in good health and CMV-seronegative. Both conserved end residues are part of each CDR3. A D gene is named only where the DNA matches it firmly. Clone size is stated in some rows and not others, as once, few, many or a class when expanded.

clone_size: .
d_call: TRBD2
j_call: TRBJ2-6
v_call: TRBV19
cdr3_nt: TGTGCCAGTAGTAATGGGACTACTCAACGCGTCCTGACTTTC
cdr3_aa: CASSNGTTQRVLTF

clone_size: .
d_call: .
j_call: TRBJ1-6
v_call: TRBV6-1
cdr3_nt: TGTGCCAGCAGTGAAAGCAGGGTTTACAATTCACCCCTCCACTTT
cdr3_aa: CASSESRVYNSPLHF

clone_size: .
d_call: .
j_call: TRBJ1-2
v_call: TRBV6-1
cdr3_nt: TGTGCCAGCAGTGATCTGTCAGGGGCGAACTATGGCTACACCTTC
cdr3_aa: CASSDLSGANYGYTF

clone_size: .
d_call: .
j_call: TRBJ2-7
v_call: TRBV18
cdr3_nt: TGTGCCAGCTCACCAGAGGCAGGAGGGGACGAGCAGTACTTC
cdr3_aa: CASSPEAGGDEQYF

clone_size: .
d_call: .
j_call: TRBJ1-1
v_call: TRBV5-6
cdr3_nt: TGTGCCAGCGGTAAAGTGGACTTTCGATCGGTAAGAACTGAAGCTTTCTTT
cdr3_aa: CASGKVDFRSVRTEAFF

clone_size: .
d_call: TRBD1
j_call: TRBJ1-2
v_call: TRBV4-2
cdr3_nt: TGTGCCAGCAGCCAAGCCGGACAGGGAGATTATGGCTACACCTTC
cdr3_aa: CASSQAGQGDYGYTF

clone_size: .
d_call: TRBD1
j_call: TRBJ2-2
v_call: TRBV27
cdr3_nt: TGTGCCAGCAGTTTAGGGCAGGGGGCGGCCACCGGGGAGCTGTTTTTT
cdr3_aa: CASSLGQGAATGELFF

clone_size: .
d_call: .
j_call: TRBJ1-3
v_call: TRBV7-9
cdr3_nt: TGTGCCAGCAGCCCCACAGCTGGAAACACCATATATTTT
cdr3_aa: CASSPTAGNTIYF

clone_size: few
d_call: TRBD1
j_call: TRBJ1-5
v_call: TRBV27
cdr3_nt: TGTGCCAGCAGCGAAGGATTAAACAGGGGCTGGCCCCAGCATTTT
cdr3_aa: CASSEGLNRGWPQHF

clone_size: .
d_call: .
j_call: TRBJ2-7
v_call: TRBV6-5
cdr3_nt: TGTGCCAGCAGTGATGGAGGGAGCTCCTACGAGCAGTACTTC
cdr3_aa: CASSDGGSSYEQYF

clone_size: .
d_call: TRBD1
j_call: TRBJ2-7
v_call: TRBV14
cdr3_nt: TGTGCCAGCAGCTACAGGGGCGACAGGACCAACGAGCAGTACTTC
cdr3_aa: CASSYRGDRTNEQYF

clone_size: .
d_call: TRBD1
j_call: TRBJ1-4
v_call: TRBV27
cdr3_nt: TGTGCCAGCAGTTTGGAGGGGGCTGTAACTAATGAAAAACTGTTTTTT
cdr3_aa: CASSLEGAVTNEKLFF

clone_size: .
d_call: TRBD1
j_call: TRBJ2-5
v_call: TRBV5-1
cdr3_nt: TGCGCCAGCGGCCCGCAGGGGGTTCGGGAGACCCAGTACTTC
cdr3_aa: CASGPQGVRETQYF

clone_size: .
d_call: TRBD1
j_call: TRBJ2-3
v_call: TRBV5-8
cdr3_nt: TGTGCCAGCAGCTTGGGCCGGGACAGTTGGGCAGATACGCAGTATTTT
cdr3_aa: CASSLGRDSWADTQYF

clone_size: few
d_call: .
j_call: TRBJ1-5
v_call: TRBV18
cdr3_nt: TGTGCCAGCTCGTCCTCTTATAGCAATCAGCCCCAGCATTTT
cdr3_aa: CASSSSYSNQPQHF

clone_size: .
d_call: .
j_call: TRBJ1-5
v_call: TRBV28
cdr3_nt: TGTGCCAGCAGCAGTTTAGCCGGGGGCAATCAGCCCCAGCATTTT
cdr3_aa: CASSSLAGGNQPQHF

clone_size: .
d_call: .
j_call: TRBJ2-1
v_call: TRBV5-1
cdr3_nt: TGCGCCAGCAGCTTCGACAGTCGGACCTACAATGAGCAGTTCTTC
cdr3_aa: CASSFDSRTYNEQFF

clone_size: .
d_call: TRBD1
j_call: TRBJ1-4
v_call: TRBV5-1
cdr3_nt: TGCGCCAGCAGCCGAGATGACAGGGACCTTCTGAATGAAAAACTGTTTTTT
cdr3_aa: CASSRDDRDLLNEKLFF

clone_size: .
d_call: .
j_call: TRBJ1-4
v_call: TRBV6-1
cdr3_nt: TGTGCCAGCAGGTTATGGACTTCAACTAATGAAAAACTGTTTTTT
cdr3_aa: CASRLWTSTNEKLFF

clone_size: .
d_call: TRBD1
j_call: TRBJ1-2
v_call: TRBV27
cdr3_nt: TGTGCCAGCAGTTTATACGGGACAGGGGCCTCAGGGGGCTACACCTTC
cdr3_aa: CASSLYGTGASGGYTF

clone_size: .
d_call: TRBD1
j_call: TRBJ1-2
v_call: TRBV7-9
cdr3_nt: TGTGCCAGCAGCAAAACAGGGGGTGGTGACTATGGCTACACCTTC
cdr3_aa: CASSKTGGGDYGYTF

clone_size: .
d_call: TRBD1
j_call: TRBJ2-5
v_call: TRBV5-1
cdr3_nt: TGCGCCAGCAGCTTCGGGACAGTCCAAGAGACCCAGTACTTC
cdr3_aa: CASSFGTVQETQYF

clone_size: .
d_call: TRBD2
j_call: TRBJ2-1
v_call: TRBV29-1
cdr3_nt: TGCAGCGTTGACCAGCGGGACTACAATGAGCAGTTCTTC
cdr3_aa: CSVDQRDYNEQFF

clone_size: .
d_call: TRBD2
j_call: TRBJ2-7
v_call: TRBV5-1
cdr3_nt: TGCGCCAGCAGCCTAAGGACTAGCGGTATTACCTACGAGCAGTACTTC
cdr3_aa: CASSLRTSGITYEQYF

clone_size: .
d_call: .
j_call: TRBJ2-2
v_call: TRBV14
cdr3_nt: TGTGCCAGCAGCCAAGACAGGACCGGGGAGCTGTTTTTT
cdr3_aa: CASSQDRTGELFF

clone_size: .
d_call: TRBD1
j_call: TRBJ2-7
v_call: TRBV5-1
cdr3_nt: TGCGCCAGCAGTCGATACCAGGGGGCTCTCTACGAGCAGTACTTC
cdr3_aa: CASSRYQGALYEQYF

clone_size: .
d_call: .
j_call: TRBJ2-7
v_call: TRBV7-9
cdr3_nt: TGTGCCAGCAGCTTAATCCAGGGATCATTATACGAGCAGTACTTC
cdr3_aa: CASSLIQGSLYEQYF

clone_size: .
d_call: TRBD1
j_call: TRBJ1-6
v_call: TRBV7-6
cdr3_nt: TGTGCCAGCAGCCTACGGGACAGACCTAATTCACCCCTCCACTTT
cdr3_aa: CASSLRDRPNSPLHF

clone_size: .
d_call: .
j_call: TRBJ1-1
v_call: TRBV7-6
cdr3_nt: TGTGCCAGCAGCTCTATGACGGACATTAGGCCACGGAAAGCTTTCTTT
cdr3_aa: CASSSMTDIRPRKAFF

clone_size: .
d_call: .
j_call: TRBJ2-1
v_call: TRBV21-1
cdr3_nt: TGTGCCAGCACCTCGGGAGGGACACTTGGCTACAATGAGCAGTTCTTC
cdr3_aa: CASTSGGTLGYNEQFF

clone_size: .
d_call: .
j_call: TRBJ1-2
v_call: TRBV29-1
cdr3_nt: TGCAGCGTTTTTGGGGGGGCTTGGGCCTATTCGGGCTACACCTTC
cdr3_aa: CSVFGGAWAYSGYTF

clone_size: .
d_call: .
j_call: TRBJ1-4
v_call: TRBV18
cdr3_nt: TGTGCCAGCTCGGAGGGTTTTGGTTCTGAAAAACTGTTTTTT
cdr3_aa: CASSEGFGSEKLFF

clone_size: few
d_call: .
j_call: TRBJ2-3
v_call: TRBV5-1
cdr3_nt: TGCGCCAGCAGCTTGGATTCTTCCCTCCCAGATACGCAGTATTTT
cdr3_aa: CASSLDSSLPDTQYF

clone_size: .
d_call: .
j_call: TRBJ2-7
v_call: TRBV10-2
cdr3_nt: TGCGCCAGCAGCTTGACAGCCTACGAGCAGTACTTC
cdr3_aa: CASSLTAYEQYF

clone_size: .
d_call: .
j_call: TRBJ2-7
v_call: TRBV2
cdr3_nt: TGTGCCAGCGCCCCGGCCACAGGGACCTACGAGCAGTACTTC
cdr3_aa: CASAPATGTYEQYF

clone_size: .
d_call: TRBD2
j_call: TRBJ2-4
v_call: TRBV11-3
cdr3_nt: TGTGCCAGCAGCTTAGATAGCGGGAGCGACATTCAGTACTTC
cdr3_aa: CASSLDSGSDIQYF

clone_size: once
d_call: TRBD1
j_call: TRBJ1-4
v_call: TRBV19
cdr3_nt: TGTGCCAGTAGAGTCTCAGGACAGGGTTTGAAGCGTGAAAAACTGTTTTTT
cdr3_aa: CASRVSGQGLKREKLFF

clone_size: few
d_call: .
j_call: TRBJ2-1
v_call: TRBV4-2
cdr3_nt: TGTGCCAGCAGCCAAGATGGGAGCTCCTACAATGAGCAGTTCTTC
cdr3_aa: CASSQDGSSYNEQFF

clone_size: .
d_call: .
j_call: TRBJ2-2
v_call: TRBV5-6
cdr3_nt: TGTGCCAGCAGCTTAAGTGGGGAGACCGGGGAGCTGTTTTTT
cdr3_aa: CASSLSGETGELFF

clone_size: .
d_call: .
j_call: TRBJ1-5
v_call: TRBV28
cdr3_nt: TGTGCCAGCAGCTCTACAGACAGCAATCAGCCCCAGCATTTT
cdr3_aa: CASSSTDSNQPQHF

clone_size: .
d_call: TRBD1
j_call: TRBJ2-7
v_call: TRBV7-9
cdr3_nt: TGTGCCAGCAGTTCCGGGACAGATAGTACGAAGCAGTACTTC
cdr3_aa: CASSSGTDSTKQYF

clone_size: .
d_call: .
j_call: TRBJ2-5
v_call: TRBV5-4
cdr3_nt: TGTGCCAGCAGCTTGAAGGTCAGGGCGGTTTCCGAGACCCAGTACTTC
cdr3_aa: CASSLKVRAVSETQYF

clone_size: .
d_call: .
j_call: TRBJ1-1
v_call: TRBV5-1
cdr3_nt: TGCGCCAGCAGCTGGGGGGGGGACACTGAAGCTTTCTTT
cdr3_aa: CASSWGGDTEAFF

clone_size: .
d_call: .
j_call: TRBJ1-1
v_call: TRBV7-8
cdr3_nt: TGTGCCAGCAGCCCAGGGAGGGGCACTGAAGCTTTCTTT
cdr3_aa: CASSPGRGTEAFF

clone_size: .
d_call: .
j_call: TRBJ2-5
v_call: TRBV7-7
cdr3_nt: TGTGCCAGCAGCCCCTCGTCTGGGCAGCAAACAGAGACCCAGTACTTC
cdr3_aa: CASSPSSGQQTETQYF

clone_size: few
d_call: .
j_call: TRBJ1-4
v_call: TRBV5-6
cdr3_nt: TGTGCCAGCAGCTCTAGCCTGGGTGAAAAACTGTTTTTT
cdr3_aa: CASSSSLGEKLFF

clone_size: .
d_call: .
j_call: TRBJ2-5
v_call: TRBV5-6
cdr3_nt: TGTGCCAGCAGCTTGGTTGGGGGGGACACCTGGACCCAGTACTTC
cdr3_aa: CASSLVGGDTWTQYF

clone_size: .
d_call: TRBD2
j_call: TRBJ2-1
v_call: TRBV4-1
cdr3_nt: TGCGCCAGCAGCCACCCGCCGCAAATGACTAGCCGTGACAATGAGCAGTTCTTC
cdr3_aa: CASSHPPQMTSRDNEQFF

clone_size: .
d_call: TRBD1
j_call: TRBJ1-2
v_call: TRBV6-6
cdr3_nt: TGTGCCAGCAGTTTCCCGGACAGGCGGAAGGTGATGGGCTACACCTTC
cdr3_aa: CASSFPDRRKVMGYTF

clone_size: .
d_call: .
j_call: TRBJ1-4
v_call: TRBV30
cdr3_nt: TGTGCCTGGTCCGCAGCGCGTCGCGGGGAAAAACTGTTTTTT
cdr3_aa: CAWSAARRGEKLFF

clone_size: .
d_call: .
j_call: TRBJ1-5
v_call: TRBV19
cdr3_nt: TGTGCCAGTAGTATAGATGCACAGGTTGGGAATCAGCCCCAGCATTTT
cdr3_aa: CASSIDAQVGNQPQHF